The TCR beta chain described here comes from a study of blood T cell repertoires in COVID-19. Germline V gene sequence: CDR1 SSHAT, CDR2 FNYEAQ (reference sequence). This CDR3 has 16 residues. Original methodology: Amplification of reference gene primers was used by the study to estimate nucleated cell counts. The assay was immunoSEQ multiplex PCR, and TCRdb's table has in-frame clones only and misses some. V, J and clone size are taken as reported in that table, and D and trimming were inferred from the DNA itself. The table lists around 300,000 clones, roughly 88% of them singletons. As regards this clone: One end of the junction is discordant with germline, which a read error may explain.

This sequence originates from a woman aged 30 to 39 with active or convalescent COVID-19. Sequenced: peripheral blood. The chain recombines TRBV7-7 with TRBJ2-1; 11 bases align to TRBD2. CDR3 sequence (DNA): TGTGCTAGCAGCCCCCTTAGCGGGGGGGCCGGGAGTGAGCAGTTCTTC. This codes for CASSPLSGGAGSEQFF.